These T cell receptor beta chains were read from a single sample in a study of T cell repertoires in cytomegalovirus infection. These receptors lack a known antigen. TCRdb re-called the reads through MiXCR, storing one row per CDR3 protein. The sample records about 55,000 distinct CDR3 sequences, about a fifth being singletons. The material was CD8+ T cells from cultured PBMCs, obtained from culture after CMV antigen stimulation. The origin of the receptors is a human donor in good health (CMV status not recorded). Some clones in this sample may be carry-over from other donors' samples. The CDR3 runs from the conserved cysteine through the conserved F or W. D genes are given only for firm matches. Size values are once, few and many counts, or a class for expanded clones, and some rows have none.

d_gene | j_gene | abundance | v_gene | CDR3nt | CDR3aa
NA | TRBJ1-2 | NA | TRBV25-1 | TGTGCCAGCAGTGAAGGAGGGTTAGACTATGGCTACACCTTC | CASSEGGLDYGYTF
NA | TRBJ2-1 | few | TRBV11-2 | TGTGCCAGCAGCACGTCCCTGACCCGAGTTAATGAGCAGTTCTTC | CASSTSLTRVNEQFF
NA | TRBJ2-5 | many | TRBV28 | TGTGCCAGCAGTCCTGCCAGGAAGGAAAAAGAGACCCAGTACTTC | CASSPARKEKETQYF
TRBD2 | TRBJ2-7 | NA | TRBV13 | TGTGCCAGCAGCTTTGGACTAGCCGCCTCCTACGAGCAGTACTTC | CASSFGLAASYEQYF
NA | TRBJ1-5 | NA | TRBV2 | TGTGCCAGCTCGTCCGGGAGAGCTAGCAATCAGCCCCAGCATTTT | CASSSGRASNQPQHF
NA | TRBJ1-1 | few | TRBV9 | TGTGCCAGCAGCCTGACAGTGAACACTGAAGCTTTCTTT | CASSLTVNTEAFF
TRBD1 | TRBJ1-2 | few | TRBV7-9 | TGTGCCAGCAGCTCGCAACAGGGGGCTGTCTATGGCTACACCTTC | CASSSQQGAVYGYTF
TRBD2 | TRBJ2-7 | NA | TRBV6-6 | TGTGCCAGCCTAGTTCAGCGGGAGAGGGACGAGCAGTACTTC | CASLVQRERDEQYF
NA | TRBJ2-3 | NA | TRBV28 | TGTGCCAGCAGTTTATTCGGGACCACAGATACGCAGTATTTT | CASSLFGTTDTQYF
NA | TRBJ1-6 | few | TRBV2 | TGTGCCAGCATCCAGCGGGGGAGAAATTCACCCCTCCACTTT | CASIQRGRNSPLHF
TRBD2 | TRBJ2-5 | few | TRBV7-8 | TGTGCCAGCAGCCTGACTAGCGGGGGGGCCCAAGAGACCCAGTACTTC | CASSLTSGGAQETQYF
NA | TRBJ1-2 | NA | TRBV19 | TGTGCCAGTAGTCCTGGGCCCGCGGGCTACACCTTC | CASSPGPAGYTF
NA | TRBJ2-6 | few | TRBV6-5 | TGTGCCAGCACCGGTTACTCTGGGGCCAACGTCCTGACTTTC | CASTGYSGANVLTF
NA | TRBJ2-2 | few | TRBV20-1 | TGCAGTGCTAGAGATTGGGAGGGGGACACCGGGGAGCTGTTTTTT | CSARDWEGDTGELFF
NA | TRBJ2-1 | NA | TRBV4-1 | TGCGCCAGCAGCCAAGTCGGGACTTCGAGCTCCTACAATGAGCAGTTCTTC | CASSQVGTSSSYNEQFF
NA | TRBJ2-7 | NA | TRBV7-8 | TGTGCCAGCAGCTTAGAGGGTACTCACAACGAGCAGTACTTC | CASSLEGTHNEQYF
NA | TRBJ1-5 | few | TRBV7-9 | TGTGCCAGCCAAGGAGACAAGAATCAGCCCCAGCATTTT | CASQGDKNQPQHF
NA | TRBJ2-7 | few | TRBV20-1 | TGCAGTGCTATAAAGGGGGACCACTACGAGCAGTACTTC | CSAIKGDHYEQYF
TRBD1 | TRBJ1-1 | few | TRBV7-9 | TGTGCCATCTTCGGACAGGGGGCCGGTGAAGCTTTCTTT | CAIFGQGAGEAFF
NA | TRBJ1-4 | NA | TRBV7-9 | TGTGCCAGCAGCTCAGCGGGGAACCATGATCAACTGTTTTTT | CASSSAGNHDQLFF
NA | TRBJ2-7 | few | TRBV29-1 | TGCAGCGTTGAGTTGGACGGACCCTACGAGCAGTACTTC | CSVELDGPYEQYF
NA | TRBJ2-3 | NA | TRBV11-2 | TGTGCCAGCAGCTTTTCCGGGAGAAGGACAGATACGCAGTATTTT | CASSFSGRRTDTQYF
NA | TRBJ2-7 | few | TRBV6-1 | TGTGCCAGCAGTGAACAGGGGACCGCTACCTACGAGCAGTACTTC | CASSEQGTATYEQYF
NA | TRBJ1-2 | many | TRBV12-3/TRBV12-4 | TGTGCCAGCAGTCTAGAGTGGGGCGGCTACACCTTC | CASSLEWGGYTF
TRBD1 | TRBJ2-1 | NA | TRBV11-3 | TGTGCCAGCAGCTTATCCCAGGGGGAGTACAATGAGCAGTTCTTC | CASSLSQGEYNEQFF
TRBD1 | TRBJ2-1 | NA | TRBV2 | TGTGCCAGCAGTGAGAGGACAGGGGGCAATGAGCAGTTCTTC | CASSERTGGNEQFF
NA | TRBJ2-2 | NA | TRBV6-1 | TGTGCCAGCAGTTACGCCGGTGGGGAGCTGTTTTTT | CASSYAGGELFF
TRBD2 | TRBJ2-7 | NA | TRBV20-1 | TGCAGTGCTAGAGGGGCGGGGGGCCTCTACGAGCAGTACTTC | CSARGAGGLYEQYF
NA | TRBJ1-6 | NA | TRBV7-6 | TGTGCCAGCAGCTTAAAGGGGGAAAGCTCCTATAATTCACCCCTCCACTTT | CASSLKGESSYNSPLHF
TRBD1 | TRBJ2-3 | NA | TRBV27 | TGTGCCAGCAGTTTCTACAGGGGGCGTGGCACAGATACGCAGTATTTT | CASSFYRGRGTDTQYF
TRBD1 | TRBJ1-2 | NA | TRBV27 | TGTGCCAGCAGCCCGTGGACAGGTGATAACTATGGCTACACCTTC | CASSPWTGDNYGYTF
NA | TRBJ2-1 | NA | TRBV10-3 | TGTGCCATCTCGGAGGGGAATGAGCAGTTCTTC | CAISEGNEQFF
TRBD1 | TRBJ1-2 | NA | TRBV4-1 | TGCGCCAGCAGCCTCGACAGGGAGATGGACTATGGCTACACCTTC | CASSLDREMDYGYTF
TRBD2 | TRBJ2-3 | NA | TRBV7-3 | TGTGCCAGCAGTACCGGGACTAGCGGGAGTGCAGATACGCAGTATTTT | CASSTGTSGSADTQYF
NA | TRBJ1-5 | once | TRBV25-1 | TGTGCCAGCAGTGAATGGGGCGCGGGGAATCAGCCCCAGCATTTT | CASSEWGAGNQPQHF